This T cell receptor beta chain was sequenced in a study of identical twins. Each CDR3 protein gets one entry after TCRdb re-called the 5' RACE reads with MiXCR. The sample holds 200,000 to 250,000 distinct CDR3 sequences, more than 9.5% seen once. The CDR3 has 12 residues. The V gene's germline CDR1 is SNHLY and CDR2 FYNNEI. With 7 bases removed from V and 7 bases from J, the gap between germline ends came to 14 bases. This sample was shared with a second study, whose subject was yellow fever vaccine responses in identical twins.

The chain employs TRBV2 and TRBJ2-7; a possible D gene is TRBD2 (6 bases). The source is a woman under 30 in good health. The source material was memory (CD45RO+) T cells sorted from blood. CDR3 sequence (DNA): TGTGCCAGCAACGCGGGACTGGCGGAGCAGTACTTC. Translation: CASNAGLAEQYF.